The 20 T cell receptor beta chains listed next were all sequenced from one sample in a study of beta chain features in type 1 diabetes. The isolated RNA, all of it, was reverse transcribed, so expressed TCRB transcripts were what got sequenced. Clones were sequenced by immunoSEQ multiplex PCR, and TCRdb holds only the in-frame ones, with some missing. Of about 340,000 clones in the sample, 7.5% to 9% were seen once. Source material: central memory CD4+ T cells from blood. These receptors were obtained from a woman under 30 in good health.

The table lists this clone with a few counts. The rearrangement joins TRBV28 to TRBJ2-7; 8 nucleotides line up with TRBD2. The V gene's germline CDR1 is MDHEN and CDR2 SYDVKM. Trimming cost V 6 bases and J 9 bases; bases outside gene matches: 4. The CDR3 totals 11 residues. The CDR3 reads CASRAGVGQYF. CDR3 bases: TGTGCCAGCAGAGCGGGAGTAGGGCAGTACTTC. The full variable domain, completed using reference TRBV28 and TRBJ2-7, is DVKVTQSSRYLVKRTGEKVFLECVQDMDHENMFWYRQDPGLGLRLIYFSYDVKMKEKGDIPEGYSVSREKKERFSLILESASTNQTSMYLCASRAGVGQYFGPGTRLTVT.

The rearrangement joins TRBV15 to TRBJ2-2; D gene ambiguous. Germline CDR1 LNHNV, CDR2 YYDKDF (reference sequence). V shed 0 bases and J shed 3 bases, with 5 bases lying between them. The CDR3 loop spans 14 amino acids. This CDR3 is CATSREGYTGELFF. DNA for the CDR3: TGTGCCACCAGCAGAGAAGGGTACACCGGGGAGCTGTTTTTT.

This clone showed up just a few times. The CDR3 sequence is CASWRGNTGELFF. The CDR3 coding sequence is TGTGCCAGCTGGAGGGGGAACACCGGGGAGCTGTTTTTT. V and J are TRBV28 and TRBJ2-2, with a weak D call TRBD2 (6 bases). V was shortened by 8 bases and J by 1 base, with 8 bases between the two germline ends. This CDR3 has 13 amino acids. Germline V gene data show CDR1 as MDHEN and CDR2 as SYDVKM.

V and J are TRBV18 and TRBJ2-1; TRBD1 agrees at 7 bases. The CDR3 runs to 14 residues. CDR1 is KGHSH, CDR2 LQKENI, per germline. V gave up 5 bases and J gave up 10 bases; unmatched junction bases: 11. CDR3 loop: CASSEVKGQREQFF. Written as DNA, the CDR3 is TGTGCCAGCTCAGAGGTCAAGGGACAGAGGGAGCAGTTCTTC. The variable domain in full, completed from reference TRBV18 and TRBJ2-1, reads NAGVMQNPRHLVRRRGQEARLRCSPMKGHSHVYWYRQLPEEGLKFMVYLQKENIIDESGMPKERFSAEFPKEGPSILRIQQVVRGDSAAYFCASSEVKGQREQFFGPGTRLTVL.

This clone was recorded a few times. The V call is TRBV29-1, the J call TRBJ1-4; TRBD1 matches at 7 bases. The CDR3 contains 15 residues. Germline lookup yields CDR1 SQVTM and CDR2 ANQGSEA. The trim removed 5 bases at V and 1 base at J, leaving 7 bases unmatched. CDR3 residues: CSVKTGSETNEKLFF. The CDR3 region has the DNA TGCAGCGTTAAGACAGGGTCGGAAACTAATGAAAAACTGTTTTTT. The full variable domain, rest sourced from reference TRBV29-1 and TRBJ1-4, is SAVISQKPSRDICQRGTSLTIQCQVDSQVTMMFWYRQQPGQSLTLIATANQGSEATYESGFVIDKFPISRPNLTFSTLTVSNMSPEDSSIYLCSVKTGSETNEKLFFGSGTQLSVL.

The sample holds a few counts of this clone. The chain joins TRBV5-1 to TRBJ2-2, with TRBD2 matching over 7 bases. V lost 3 bases to trimming and J lost 3 bases; unmatched junction nucleotides: 2. The CDR3 runs to 14 residues. The germline V gene has CDR1 SGHRS and CDR2 YFSETQ. The CDR3 loop reads CASSSLADTGELFF. In DNA, the CDR3 is TGCGCCAGCAGCTCCCTAGCGGACACCGGGGAGCTGTTTTTT.

This clone has a handful of counts. The chain links TRBV6-6 to TRBJ2-7; D tentatively fits TRBD1 or TRBD2 (5 bases each). CDR3 size: 14 residues. Germline V gene data show CDR1 as MNHNY and CDR2 as SVGAGI (reference sequence). Trimming cost V 7 bases and J 2 bases, with 15 bases left between them. CDR3 sequence (DNA): TGTGCCAGCAAGGGACGGGCACTGACCTACGAGCAGTACTTC. Translated, it gives CASKGRALTYEQYF.

This clone appeared a few times. The chain is built from TRBV6-6 and TRBJ2-5; TRBD1 agrees at 8 bases. CDR3 size: 14 residues. Germline CDR1 is MNHNY and CDR2 is SVGAGI (reference sequence). The V segment lost 2 bases and the J segment 5 bases; nucleotides outside the gene matches: 4. The CDR3 nucleotides are TGTGCCAGCAGTTACCTCGCAGGGGGCGAGACCCAGTACTTC. As protein: CASSYLAGGETQYF.

V gene TRBV28 combines with J gene TRBJ2-7; the D is unclear. CDR1 and CDR2 (germline): MDHEN, SYDVKM. The CDR3 has 15 residues. The ends were cut back, 3 bases at V and 5 bases at J, with 17 bases in the middle. The CDR3 protein is CASSFISTSNHEQYF. The CDR3 DNA reads as TGTGCCAGCAGTTTTATTAGTACCAGCAACCACGAGCAGTACTTC.

This clone has more than one count but fewer than ten. At one end, the junction sequence differs from germline, possibly due to a read error. CDR3 nucleotide sequence: TGTGCCAGCAGCCAAGATGTCGACGCCCTGAGCGTCCATTTT. It specifies CASSQDVDALSVHF. The chain has TRBV4-2 and TRBJ1-4; D call uncertain. In germline, CDR1 is LGHNA, CDR2 YNFKEQ. The CDR3 has 14 residues.

This chain connects TRBV5-4 to TRBJ2-1, with D perhaps TRBD2 (6 bases). This CDR3 has 14 residues. Looked up from germline, CDR1 is SGHNT and CDR2 is YYREEE (reference sequence). V lost 6 bases and J 5 bases, leaving 15 bases between the germline ends. CDR3 DNA: TGTGCCAGCACAAGCCGGCGGGGAAACAATGAGCAGTTCTTC. This gives the protein CASTSRRGNNEQFF.

This sequence joins TRBV7-9 and TRBJ2-5; D is uncertain. Germline CDR1 SEHNR, CDR2 FQNEAQ (reference sequence). Trimming left V 5 bases short and J 4 bases short, with 5 bases between. The CDR3 extends over 11 amino acids. CDR3 region: CASSPRETQYF. CDR3 DNA: TGTGCCAGCAGCCCTCGAGAGACCCAGTACTTC.

The rearrangement uses TRBV7-8 and TRBJ2-1; 8 bases align to TRBD2. The germline V gene encodes CDR1 SGHVS and CDR2 FQNEAQ. This CDR3 is built from 17 residues. J was trimmed by 1 base and V by 0 bases; bases with no gene match: 5. Here the CDR3 DNA reads TGTGCCAGCAGCTTAGCCTGGCGGGAGGTTTCCTACAATGAGCAGTTCTTC. This codes for CASSLAWREVSYNEQFF.

The V and J genes are TRBV28 and TRBJ2-3, with no clear D. Germline CDR1 reads MDHEN; CDR2 reads SYDVKM. Trimming removed 6 bases at V and 2 bases at J, with 12 bases between. This CDR3 region has 14 residues. CDR3 residues: CASRKTRNTDTQYF. As DNA, the CDR3 is TGTGCCAGCAGGAAGACGCGAAACACAGATACGCAGTATTTT.

This clone turned up a few times. This chain uses TRBV18 with TRBJ2-3, with a weak D call TRBD1 (6 bases). Germline V CDR1 and CDR2: KGHSH, LQKENI. V shed 4 bases and J shed 6 bases, with 14 bases lying between them. The CDR3 is 14 amino acids. The CDR3 DNA sequence: TGTGCCAGCTCACTGTACAGGGCTGAGGATACGCAGTATTTT. Translation: CASSLYRAEDTQYF.

This clone was detected only a few times. The rearrangement links TRBV6-5 to TRBJ2-7; 7 bases align to TRBD1. V gave up 10 bases and J gave up 0 bases; unmatched junction bases: 9. Germline V lookup: CDR1 MNHEY, CDR2 SVGAGI. The CDR3 is 14 amino acids. The CDR3 here is CATCRDRSSYEQYF. Here the CDR3 DNA reads TGTGCCACCTGCCGGGACAGAAGCTCCTACGAGCAGTACTTC.

The chain combines TRBV5-4 with TRBJ2-1, with a tentative D call TRBD2 (6 bases). Trimming shortened V by 4 bases and J by 4 bases, and 12 bases separated the two germline ends. Per the germline V gene, CDR1 is SGHNT and CDR2 is YYREEE (reference sequence). The CDR3 has 14 residues. This CDR3 is CASSGRPSYNEQFF. The CDR3 coding sequence is TGTGCCAGCAGCGGGAGGCCCTCTTACAATGAGCAGTTCTTC.

The V and J genes are TRBV6-6 and TRBJ2-3; weak D call: TRBD1 (5 bases). This CDR3 region has 13 residues. Trimming pared 2 bases from V and 7 bases from J, leaving 10 bases between. Germline loops: CDR1 MNHNY, CDR2 SVGAGI (reference sequence). For the CDR3, the DNA is TGTGCCAGCAGTTACCCACAGGAGCATACGCAGTATTTT. Protein: CASSYPQEHTQYF.

This clone has a handful of counts. J is TRBJ2-2 and V is TRBV18, with TRBD2 matching over 7 bases. V trimming: 2 bases; J trimming: 3 bases; junction bases outside the gene matches: 6. This CDR3 is built from 16 residues. The germline gives CDR1 KGHSH, CDR2 LQKENI. In DNA form, the CDR3 reads TGTGCCAGCTCACCAGTTAATCTAGCGGACACCGGGGAGCTGTTTTTT. The encoded protein is CASSPVNLADTGELFF.

This clone was seen more than once but under ten times. The chain recombines TRBV7-2 with TRBJ1-1; D is undetermined. This CDR3 region has 14 residues. V was pared by 3 bases and J by 5 bases, with 13 bases between. The germline gives CDR1 SGHTA, CDR2 FQGNSA. CDR3 protein: CASSFGQVKTEAFF. The DNA for the CDR3 is TGTGCCAGCAGCTTTGGCCAGGTTAAAACTGAAGCTTTCTTT.